The present T cell receptor (beta chain) was sequenced within a study of T-cell memory formation after mild COVID-19. With 2 bases clipped from V and 4 bases from J, the junction kept 3 bases outside the gene matches. CDR1 MRHNA and CDR2 SNTAGT come from the germline V gene. The CDR3 is 15 amino acids. This clonotype appeared a few times. What it recognizes is unknown. Study-wide findings and caveats: There were some responding clones in pre-infection memory, which suggested that cross-reactive memory had joined. Contracting clones from day 15 to 85 had balanced CD4/CD8; later expanders favoured CD4+.

Employing constant-segment primers, 5'RACE generated TCR alpha and TCR beta cDNA libraries bearing sample barcodes and UMIs. TCRdb re-analysed the 5' RACE reads in MiXCR, keeping a single row per CDR3 protein. The sample yields 40,000 to 60,000 distinct CDR3 sequences, less than 35% seen once. The sample was PBMCs or a T cell subset sorted from them (not recorded which). The chain uses TRBV6-4 and TRBJ2-1; 9 bases fit TRBD2. The receptor was derived from a man aged 18 to 30 who had mild COVID-19 (a few samples of this study predate the infection). Cell type and time point are not known. CDR3 region: CASSDASGAYNEQFF. The CDR3 bases are TGTGCCAGCAGTGACGCTAGCGGGGCATACAATGAGCAGTTCTTC.